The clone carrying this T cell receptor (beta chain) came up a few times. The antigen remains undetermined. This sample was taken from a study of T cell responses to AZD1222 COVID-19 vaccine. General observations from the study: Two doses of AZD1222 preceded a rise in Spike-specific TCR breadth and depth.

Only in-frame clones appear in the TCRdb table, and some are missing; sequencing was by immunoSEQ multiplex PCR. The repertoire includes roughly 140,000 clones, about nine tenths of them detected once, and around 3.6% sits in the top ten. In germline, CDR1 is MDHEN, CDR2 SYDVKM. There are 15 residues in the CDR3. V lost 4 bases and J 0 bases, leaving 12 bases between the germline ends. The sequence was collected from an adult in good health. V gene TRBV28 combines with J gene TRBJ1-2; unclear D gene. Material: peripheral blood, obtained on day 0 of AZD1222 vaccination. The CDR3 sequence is CASSWGFTANYGYTF. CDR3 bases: TGTGCCAGCAGTTGGGGATTTACAGCTAACTATGGCTACACCTTC.